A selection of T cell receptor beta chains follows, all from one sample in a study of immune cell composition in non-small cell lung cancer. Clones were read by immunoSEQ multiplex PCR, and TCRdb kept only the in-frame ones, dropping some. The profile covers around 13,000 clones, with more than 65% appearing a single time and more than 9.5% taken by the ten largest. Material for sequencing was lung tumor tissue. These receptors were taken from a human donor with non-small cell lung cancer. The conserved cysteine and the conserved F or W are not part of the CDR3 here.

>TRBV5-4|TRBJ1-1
ASSHMNTEAF
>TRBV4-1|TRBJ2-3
ASSQGLALRTDTQY
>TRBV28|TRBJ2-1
ASSPGDPDNEQF
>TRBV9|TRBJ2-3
ASSVGGRQDDTQY
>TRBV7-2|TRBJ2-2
ASSLGQVSGELF
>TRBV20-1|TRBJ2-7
SAGFREQY
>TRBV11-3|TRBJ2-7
ASTGGGYEQY
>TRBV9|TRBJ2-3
ASSVGGAGGPTDTQY
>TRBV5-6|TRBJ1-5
ASSLYRAEGNQPQH
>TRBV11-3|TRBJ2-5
ASSSGADRQETQY
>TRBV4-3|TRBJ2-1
ASSQDRGASGLTYNEQF
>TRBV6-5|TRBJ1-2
ASSYATGQAYGYT
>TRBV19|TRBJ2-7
ATTGLAGGEQY
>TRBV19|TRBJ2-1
ASTRSLVGDEQF
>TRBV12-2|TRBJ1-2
ASRLGPPTNYGYT
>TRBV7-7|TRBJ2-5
ASSLDRQETQY
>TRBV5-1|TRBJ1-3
ASSPTWNSGNTIY